Listed below are T cell receptor beta chains from one sample, sequenced in a study of tumor and adjacent non-tumor tissue in lung cancer. TCRdb reanalysed the multiplex PCR reads using MiXCR and keeps one entry per CDR3 protein. The table records tens of thousands of distinct CDR3 sequences, around 60% of them present only once. Sequencing used distant non-tumor lung tissue. All receptors derive from a woman in her 70s with non-small cell lung cancer. CDR3s include the opening cysteine and the closing phenylalanine or tryptophan. The D gene is left open where the match is weak. Clone size is given for some rows only: seen once, a few or many times, or a class if the clone is expanded.

J gene | D gene | clone size | V gene | CDR3 DNA | CDR3 protein
TRBJ2-1 | TRBD1 | . | TRBV7-3 | TGTGCCAGCAGCTTACAACCTGCAGGGGGATACAGTGAGCAGTTCTTC | CASSLQPAGGYSEQFF
TRBJ2-2 | . | . | TRBV6-1 | TGTGCCAGCAGTGAAATGCCCTGTCCCGGGGAACTGTTTTTT | CASSEMPCPGELFF
TRBJ2-1 | . | few | TRBV5-4 | TGTGCCAACAGCTTGTCGTCAGGGGGGTGGCGGTACAATGAGCAGTTCTTC | CANSLSSGGWRYNEQFF
TRBJ2-7 | TRBD1 | . | TRBV28 | TGTGTCAGCAGCACCCCGACAGGGTACTCATACGAGCAGTACTTC | CVSSTPTGYSYEQYF
TRBJ2-7 | . | . | TRBV11-2 | TGTGTCAGCAGCTTAGCGTTCGGCGGGGGCACCTACGAGCAGTACTTC | CVSSLAFGGGTYEQYF
TRBJ2-3 | . | many | TRBV24-1 | TGTGCCACCAGTGATTCGGGGAGGGATACGCAGTATTTT | CATSDSGRDTQYF
TRBJ1-6 | . | few | TRBV7-9 | TGTGCCAGCAGCCCGGTCGCAGGGGAGAATTCACCCCTCCACTTT | CASSPVAGENSPLHF
TRBJ2-2 | . | . | TRBV6-1 | TGTGCCAGCAGTGACCGGGGGTACATAGGGGAGCTGTTTTTT | CASSDRGYIGELFF
TRBJ2-1 | TRBD2 | few | TRBV6-6 | TGTGCCAGCATCCGGGAGGGCTTGTTGGAGCAGTTCTTC | CASIREGLLEQFF
TRBJ2-3 | TRBD2 | . | TRBV4-2 | TGTGCCAGCAGTCAAGAGGGCAGCGGGAGGAAAGATACGCAGTATTTT | CASSQEGSGRKDTQYF
TRBJ1-1 | . | . | TRBV5-4 | TGTGCCAGCAACTACCTTTTGAGGGGAGGGGACAATGAAGCTTTCTTT | CASNYLLRGGDNEAFF
TRBJ1-1 | . | many | TRBV20-1 | TGCAGTGCTCCTCAGACGCCAGCAGAGAACACTGAAGCTTTCTTT | CSAPQTPAENTEAFF
TRBJ1-2 | . | . | TRBV6-6 | TGTGTCACCAGCAGAACGGCGGCCGGCTACACCTTC | CVTSRTAAGYTF
TRBJ2-1 | . | . | TRBV4-1 | TGCGCCAGCAGTCAAGTCGCGGGAAGCTCCTACAATGAGCAGTTCTTC | CASSQVAGSSYNEQFF
TRBJ2-1 | TRBD2 | . | TRBV11-1 | TGTGCCATCAGCTTAACCCTAGCGGGCCTGTATAATGAGCAGTTCTTC | CAISLTLAGLYNEQFF
TRBJ2-5 | . | . | TRBV5-5 | TGTGCCAGCAGCTTTGGGCCAGTGGGTGGGCCGGAGACCCAGTACTTC | CASSFGPVGGPETQYF
TRBJ1-2 | . | many | TRBV7-2 | TGTGCCAGCAGCCCCGGTTCCTCTCCTCGAGGCTACACCTTC | CASSPGSSPRGYTF
TRBJ2-1 | . | many | TRBV6-5 | TGTGCCAGCAGTTTTCTGGCGAACAATGAGCAGTTCTTC | CASSFLANNEQFF
TRBJ2-6 | . | . | TRBV6-5 | TGTGCCAGCAGTTACTCGATGGACCCCGGGGCCAAGGTCCTGACTTTC | CASSYSMDPGAKVLTF
TRBJ2-3 | TRBD2 | many | TRBV30 | TGTGCCTGGAGACCGGGACTAGCAACAGATACGCAGTATTTT | CAWRPGLATDTQYF
TRBJ2-7 | TRBD2 | . | TRBV4-1 | TGTGCCAGCAGCCAAGATCGGGCTAGCGGGATCAACGAGCCGTACTTC | CASSQDRASGINEPYF
TRBJ2-2 | . | . | TRBV11-2 | TGTATCAGCAGCATACCGGTTACGAACACCGGGGAGCTGTTTTTT | CISSIPVTNTGELFF
TRBJ1-2 | . | many | TRBV20-1 | TGCAGTGCTTCCGAGAATTACTTCAACTATGGCTACACCTTC | CSASENYFNYGYTF
TRBJ2-2 | . | . | TRBV28 | TGTGCTAGCAGTACCCGGTATGGGCAATACACCGGGGAGCTGTTTTTT | CASSTRYGQYTGELFF
TRBJ2-3 | . | few | TRBV6-5 | TGTGCCAGTAGTTACACGATATTCGGTGTAGAACCGAGGGATACGCAGTATTTT | CASSYTIFGVEPRDTQYF
TRBJ2-1 | . | . | TRBV7-9 | TGTACAGGAATGACCGGGACTGGATCGGGTAATGAGCAGTTCTTC | CTGMTGTGSGNEQFF
TRBJ2-1 | . | once | TRBV20-1 | TGCAGTGCTAAAGGGGAGTCACGAGAGCAGTTCTTC | CSAKGESREQFF
TRBJ2-1 | . | few | TRBV27 | TGTGCCAGCAGCCTCAACTTCTACAATGAGCAGTTCTTC | CASSLNFYNEQFF
TRBJ2-3 | . | . | TRBV12-3/TRBV12-4 | TGTGCCAGCAGTACGACTATGGGAGGTACGCAGTATTTT | CASSTTMGGTQYF
TRBJ2-5 | TRBD2 | . | TRBV5-6 | TGTGCCAGCAGCTCCGGACTAGCGGAAGTCCTGTACTTC | CASSSGLAEVLYF
TRBJ2-1 | TRBD1 | medium-sized | TRBV29-1 | TGCAGCTCTCGACAGGGTCAGGACAATGAGCAGTTCTTC | CSSRQGQDNEQFF
TRBJ1-3 | . | few | TRBV5-1 | TGCGCCAGCAGCTTGGCCACGGTGAGGGCCAGGGAGGACACCATATATTTT | CASSLATVRAREDTIYF
TRBJ1-4 | . | . | TRBV23-1 | TGCGACAGCAGTCAATGTCTCCCAACTAATGAAAAACTGTTTTTT | CDSSQCLPTNEKLFF
TRBJ1-2 | . | . | TRBV29-1 | TGCAGCGTTGACGGGGGGAGCGCTAACTATGGCTACACCTTC | CSVDGGSANYGYTF
TRBJ1-1 | . | many | TRBV28 | TGTGCCAGCAGCTCCGCCGGGGCGGAGGGGACTGAAGCTTTCTTT | CASSSAGAEGTEAFF
TRBJ2-2 | . | . | TRBV11-3 | TGTGCCAGGAGCCCTCATCAATCGACATCGAACACCGGGGAACTGTTTTTT | CARSPHQSTSNTGELFF
TRBJ2-1 | . | many | TRBV7-8 | TGTGCCAGCAGCTTAGGGGGAGACTTGTCTGGTGAGCAGTTCTTC | CASSLGGDLSGEQFF
TRBJ1-1 | . | . | TRBV29-1 | TGCAGCATAAAAGAGACAGGATGCACTGAAGCTTTCTTT | CSIKETGCTEAFF